This T cell receptor beta chain is from a study of blood T cell repertoires in COVID-19. Study context: Sites across the United States, Italy and Spain contributed samples from acute and convalescent COVID-19. The analysed material was cDNA or gDNA that came from T cells, B-cell-depleted T cells, or PBMCs.

The V gene's germline CDR1 is MNHEY and CDR2 SVGAGI. This CDR3 is 14 amino acids long. The trim removed 10 bases at V and 2 bases at J, leaving 11 bases unmatched. As processed by the authors: Reference gene primer amplification yielded estimated nucleated cell counts. Clones were sequenced by immunoSEQ multiplex PCR, and TCRdb holds only the in-frame ones, with some missing. V, J and clone size were drawn from that table, and D and trimming were deduced from the DNA. Among 250,000 to 300,000 clones listed, roughly 87% were seen once. This TCR was recovered from a woman aged 50 to 60 who had recovered from COVID-19. The chain employs TRBV6-5 and TRBJ2-7; 7 nucleotides match TRBD1. Specimen: peripheral blood. CDR3 DNA: TGTGCCACCTTAACCCCGGACAGGACCTACGAGCAGTACTTC. Protein product: CATLTPDRTYEQYF.